This T cell receptor (beta chain) was profiled in a study of blood T cell repertoires in COVID-19. Assay used: immunoSEQ multiplex PCR; TCRdb lists only in-frame clones, some missing. The table shows approximately 190,000 clones, with over 70% occurring only once. The CDR3 has 15 residues. CDR1 and CDR2 (germline): SGHRS, YFSETQ. Deletions cut 4 bases from V and 6 bases from J, with 17 bases between. The chain joins TRBV5-1 to TRBJ2-1, with D hard to call. The sample taken for sequencing was peripheral blood. This TCR was recovered from a man aged 60 to 69 with acute or convalescent COVID-19. In DNA form, the CDR3 reads TGCGCCAGCAGCCTGATTGGAGACTCGGCCAATGAGCAGTTCTTC. Amino acids: CASSLIGDSANEQFF.